This entry lists 31 T cell receptor beta chains sequenced from one sample in a study of cytomegalovirus exposure and HLA in healthy donors. The PCR was carried out with 60 Vbeta primers and 13 Jbeta primers. TCRdb's table, derived via immunoSEQ multiplex PCR, lists solely in-frame clones and lacks some. The sample consists of roughly 74,000 clones, 60% to 85% of them appearing once. Sequences were obtained from PBMCs. All receptors come from a man aged 35 to 55 in good health and CMV-seronegative.

This clone was seen only once. The chain links TRBV4-2 to TRBJ2-3; TRBD2 aligns across 7 bases. V lost 3 bases to trimming and J lost 0 bases; unmatched junction nucleotides: 3. CDR1 and CDR2 from the germline V gene are LGHNA and YNFKEQ. There are 15 residues in the CDR3. In nucleotides, the CDR3 is TGTGCCAGCAGCCAGGGGGGGACTAGCACAGATACGCAGTATTTT. Residues: CASSQGGTSTDTQYF.

The V gene is TRBV7-8, the J gene TRBJ2-3, with 10 positions matching TRBD2. Trimming took 5 bases from V and 2 from J; bases not matched to a gene: 13. CDR3 length equals 18 residues. Germline V CDR1 and CDR2: SGHVS, FQNEAQ. Written as DNA, the CDR3 is TGTGCCAGCAGCCCAAACCCGAGGAGCGGGAGGGACACAGATACGCAGTATTTT. This sequence encodes CASSPNPRSGRDTDTQYF.

V gene TRBV10-3 combines with J gene TRBJ2-1; TRBD2 is a possible D gene (6 bases). Germline-derived CDR1 and CDR2 are ENHRY and SYGVKD. The CDR3 has 15 residues. V shed 6 bases and J shed 8 bases, with 20 bases lying between them. The CDR3 spells CAISAVGGADHEQFF. The CDR3, as DNA: TGTGCCATCAGCGCCGTGGGGGGAGCCGACCATGAGCAGTTCTTC.

The V call is TRBV19, the J call TRBJ2-1, with TRBD2 matching 7 bases. The CDR3 contains 14 residues. Per germline, CDR1 LNHDA and CDR2 SQIVND (reference sequence). V dropped 7 bases and J dropped 6; count of bases not matched to a gene: 9. CDR3 region: CASTFSGWSNEQFF. The CDR3, as DNA: TGTGCCAGTACTTTTAGCGGGTGGAGCAATGAGCAGTTCTTC.

The chain recombines TRBV5-1 with TRBJ1-3; D unresolved. Germline CDR1 and CDR2: SGHRS and YFSETQ. The CDR3 sequence is 14 residues long. V lost 4 bases and J lost 4, with 12 bases in between. CDR3 DNA: TGCGCCAGCAGCGAGGGTCTTCTAGGAAACACCATATATTTT. It encodes CASSEGLLGNTIYF. The full variable domain, completed using reference TRBV5-1 and TRBJ1-3, is KAGVTQTPRYLIKTRGQQVTLSCSPISGHRSVSWYQQTPGQGLQFLFEYFSETQRNKGNFPGRFSGRQFSNSRSEMNVSTLELGDSALYLCASSEGLLGNTIYFGEGSWLTVV.

This clone was recorded only once. This chain's CDR3 is CASSLEGRGGYQPQHF. The DNA of the CDR3 is TGCGCCAGCAGCTTGGAAGGCAGGGGCGGTTATCAGCCCCAGCATTTT. V is TRBV5-1 and J is TRBJ1-5; D perhaps matches TRBD1 (6 bases). V gave up 0 bases and J gave up 5 bases, with 15 bases separating them. Germline V CDR1 and CDR2: SGHRS, YFSETQ. The CDR3 is 16 residues long.

The V call is TRBV5-4, the J call TRBJ1-4; D is possibly TRBD1 (6 bases). V was trimmed by 4 bases and J by 8 bases, leaving 18 bases between them. The V gene's germline CDR1 is SGHNT and CDR2 YYREEE (reference sequence). The CDR3 has 15 amino acids. The CDR3 DNA reads as TGTGCCAGCAGCATAAACAGGGTGGGAAAAGAAAAACTGTTTTTT. Protein product: CASSINRVGKEKLFF.

V and J are TRBV18 and TRBJ1-1; D gene ambiguous. Germline-derived CDR1 and CDR2 are KGHSH and LQKENI. This CDR3 has 13 residues. V shed 3 bases and J shed 8 bases, with 13 bases lying between them. CDR3 coding DNA: TGTGCCAGCTCACCTTCCTCGGTAGTAGAAGCTTTCTTT. Its translation: CASSPSSVVEAFF.

This clone was detected once. J is TRBJ2-7 and V is TRBV15; D is perhaps TRBD2 (5 bases). The CDR3 spans 14 residues. V lost 0 bases, J lost 3 bases, and 9 bases lay in between. The germline gives CDR1 LNHNV, CDR2 YYDKDF (reference sequence). For the CDR3, the DNA is TGTGCCACCAGCAGAGATCCGGGGAACTACGAGCAGTACTTC. This encodes CATSRDPGNYEQYF.

The chain couples TRBV4-3 to TRBJ2-7; tentatively, D is TRBD1 (5 bases). Germline loops: CDR1 LGHNA, CDR2 YSLEER. This CDR3 has 16 amino acids. Trimming left V 3 bases short and J 6 bases short, with 21 bases between. DNA of the CDR3: TGCGCCAGCAGCCAGAACAGGAGTCCATCAGGCGGCGAGCAGTACTTC. Translated, it gives CASSQNRSPSGGEQYF.

The rearrangement joins TRBV19 to TRBJ1-1; TRBD1 matches 8 bases. Looked up from germline, CDR1 is LNHDA and CDR2 is SQIVND (reference sequence). The CDR3 spans 14 residues. V lost 6 bases and J lost 5; bases outside the gene matches: 8. CDR3 loop: CASRGPGTGTEAFF. In DNA form, the CDR3 reads TGTGCCAGTAGAGGTCCCGGGACAGGAACTGAAGCTTTCTTT.

The sample holds a few counts of this clone. V is TRBV5-1 and J is TRBJ2-7; possible D gene TRBD1, 5 bases. Per the germline V gene, CDR1 is SGHRS and CDR2 is YFSETQ. This CDR3 is built from 15 residues. V lost 1 base, J lost 2 bases, and 13 bases lay in between. The CDR3 nucleotides read TGCGCCAGCAGCTTGCTGGCTGTGGGGCCCTACGAGCAGTACTTC. Translation gives CASSLLAVGPYEQYF. Supplemented by reference TRBV5-1 and TRBJ2-7, the full variable domain reads KAGVTQTPRYLIKTRGQQVTLSCSPISGHRSVSWYQQTPGQGLQFLFEYFSETQRNKGNFPGRFSGRQFSNSRSEMNVSTLELGDSALYLCASSLLAVGPYEQYFGPGTRLTVT.

The V gene is TRBV7-2, the J gene TRBJ2-7; possible D gene TRBD1, 7 bases. CDR3 length equals 18 residues. The V gene's germline CDR1 is SGHTA and CDR2 FQGNSA. V was shortened by 5 bases and J by 4 bases, with 27 bases between the two germline ends. This CDR3 reads CASSRQGLPASIMYEQYF. The CDR3 DNA reads TGTGCCAGCAGCCGACAGGGACTCCCCGCATCCATCATGTACGAGCAGTACTTC.

The V call is TRBV15, the J call TRBJ2-3; 7 nucleotides agree with TRBD1. The CDR3 is 15 residues long. Germline CDR1 reads LNHNV; CDR2 reads YYDKDF (reference sequence). V lost 3 bases, J lost 3 bases, and 6 bases stayed unmatched. CDR3 DNA: TGTGCCACCAGCAGTTGGGGACAGATAACAGATACGCAGTATTTT. It encodes CATSSWGQITDTQYF. Combining the CDR3 with reference TRBV15 and TRBJ2-3 gives the whole variable domain DAMVIQNPRYQVTQFGKPVTLSCSQTLNHNVMYWYQQKSSQAPKLLFHYYDKDFNNEADTPDNFQSRRPNTSFCFLDIRSPGLGDTAMYLCATSSWGQITDTQYFGPGTRLTVL.

J is TRBJ2-7 and V is TRBV7-9; the D gene is possibly TRBD2 (5 bases). The CDR3 spans 12 residues. Germline CDR1 and CDR2: SEHNR and FQNEAQ (reference sequence). Deletions cut 3 bases from V and 4 bases from J, with 7 bases between. The CDR3 sequence is CASSFSGYEQYF. For the CDR3, the DNA is TGTGCCAGCAGCTTCTCGGGGTACGAGCAGTACTTC.

Only a few counts were recorded for this clone. The chain carries TRBV11-3 and TRBJ2-6, with TRBD1 as a possible D gene (6 bases). The ends were cut back, 1 base at V and 3 bases at J, with 10 bases in the middle. CDR1 is SGHNT and CDR2 is YENEEA in the germline V gene. The CDR3 is 16 amino acids. CDR3 region: CASSLGGGDGANVLTF. CDR3 nucleotides: TGTGCCAGCAGCTTAGGAGGGGGAGATGGGGCCAACGTCCTGACTTTC.

This clone has just a few counts. This chain joins TRBV6-5 and TRBJ1-1; tentatively, D is TRBD1 (5 bases). The germline CDR1 and CDR2 sequences are MNHEY and SVGAGI. The V end lost 4 bases, the J end lost 6 bases, and 15 bases lay between the germline ends. This CDR3 spans 14 amino acids. CDR3 sequence reads: CASSSGRVLAEAFF. The DNA of the CDR3 is TGTGCCAGCAGTTCGGGCAGGGTCCTCGCTGAAGCTTTCTTT.

The chain is built from TRBV19 and TRBJ2-5, with 14 bases matching TRBD2. Trimming took 6 bases from V and 5 from J; bases not matched to a gene: 2. In germline, CDR1 is LNHDA, CDR2 SQIVND (reference sequence). The CDR3 spans 14 residues. CDR3 bases: TGTGCCAGTAGCAGACTAGCGGGAGGGGAGACCCAGTACTTC. As protein: CASSRLAGGETQYF.

The chain joins TRBV28 to TRBJ1-5, with 11 positions matching TRBD1. CDR1 is MDHEN, CDR2 SYDVKM, per germline. CDR3 length: 15 amino acids. V lost 6 bases, J lost 3 bases, and 4 bases stayed unmatched. The CDR3 here is CASRGTGGSNQPQHF. The CDR3 region has the DNA TGTGCCAGCAGAGGGACAGGGGGTTCCAATCAGCCCCAGCATTTT.

As for this clone: The junction departs from germline at one end; a sequencing error may be responsible. The gene calls are TRBV7-7 and TRBJ2-3, with a weak D call TRBD2 (5 bases). The germline gives CDR1 SSHAT, CDR2 FNYEAQ (reference sequence). The CDR3 has 13 residues. CDR3 amino acids: CASSLAEGDTQYF. Here the CDR3 DNA reads TGTGCTAGCAGCTTAGCCGAGGGAGATACGCAGTATTTT.

V and J are TRBV4-1 and TRBJ1-5; D is perhaps TRBD1 (6 bases). Trimming removed 5 bases at V and 4 bases at J, with 9 bases between. Germline loops: CDR1 MGHRA, CDR2 YSYEKL. The CDR3 totals 13 residues. The CDR3 coding sequence is TGCGCCAGCAGCGGACAGATTAATCAGCCCCAGCATTTT. It translates to CASSGQINQPQHF.

Only a few counts were recorded for this clone. J is TRBJ2-5 and V is TRBV4-1, with 8 nucleotides matching TRBD2. The DNA end lines up better with TRBJ2-7; the J call may be wrong. The CDR3 extends over 15 amino acids. Germline V gene data show CDR1 as MGHRA and CDR2 as YSYEKL. The CDR3 region has the DNA TGCGCCAGCAGCCCAAACCGGGAGGGAAGATACGAGCAGTACTTC. Its translation: CASSPNREGRYEQYF.

The J gene is TRBJ1-1, the V gene TRBV7-3; no definite D call. The germline gives CDR1 SGHTA, CDR2 FQGTGA. The V and J ends lost 2 bases and 2 bases respectively, with 6 bases between them. The CDR3 consists of 13 residues. The CDR3 DNA reads TGTGCCAGCAGCTTAGAGGGTAACACTGAAGCTTTCTTT. Protein product: CASSLEGNTEAFF.

The chain carries TRBV29-1 and TRBJ1-2; 8 positions agree with TRBD1. Germline V lookup: CDR1 SQVTM, CDR2 ANQGSEA. This CDR3 is 13 amino acids long. Losses at the gene ends were 2 bases for V and 5 bases for J; bases not matched to a gene: 4. DNA for the CDR3: TGCAGCGTTGAACAGGGGGCGAGATATGGCTACACCTTC. Amino acid sequence: CSVEQGARYGYTF.

This clone was detected only once. The chain is built from TRBV6-5 and TRBJ2-7; 7 positions match TRBD1. The junction had 7 bases not matched to a gene; V was cut back by 2 bases and J by 3 bases. The CDR3 loop spans 15 amino acids. From germline, CDR1 is MNHEY and CDR2 SVGAGI. CDR3 residues: CASSYTGQKNYEQYF. DNA for the CDR3: TGTGCCAGCAGTTACACGGGACAGAAAAACTACGAGCAGTACTTC.

This chain joins TRBV2 and TRBJ2-7, with 9 bases aligning to TRBD1. The CDR3 consists of 15 residues. CDR1 is SNHLY, CDR2 FYNNEI, per germline. V lost 5 bases, J lost 4 bases, and 9 bases stayed unmatched. CDR3 nucleotides: TGTGCCAGCAGTCTTCCCGGGACAGGGAGATACGAGCAGTACTTC. Amino acids: CASSLPGTGRYEQYF. Drawing the rest from reference TRBV2 and TRBJ2-7, the complete variable domain is EPEVTQTPSHQVTQMGQEVILRCVPISNHLYFYWYRQILGQKVEFLVSFYNNEISEKSEIFDDQFSVERPDGSNFTLKIRSTKLEDSAMYFCASSLPGTGRYEQYFGPGTRLTVT.

The rearrangement uses TRBV18 and TRBJ1-1; D not certain. The germline V gene encodes CDR1 KGHSH and CDR2 LQKENI. V lost 6 bases and J lost 1, with 12 bases in between. The CDR3 extends over 14 amino acids. The CDR3 sequence is CASSPPGGNTEAFF. Written as DNA, the CDR3 is TGTGCCAGCTCCCCTCCGGGAGGGAACACTGAAGCTTTCTTT.

The rearrangement links TRBV5-1 to TRBJ1-2; D uncertain. The CDR3 spans 14 residues. V lost 4 bases to trimming and J lost 4 bases, with 14 bases between them. Germline V gene data show CDR1 as SGHRS and CDR2 as YFSETQ. The CDR3: CASSHGSAGYGYTF. In DNA form, the CDR3 reads TGCGCCAGCAGCCACGGGAGCGCCGGCTATGGCTACACCTTC.

V is TRBV28 and J is TRBJ2-7; tentatively, D is TRBD2 (6 bases). The CDR3 extends over 19 amino acids. Trimming pared 6 bases from V and 7 bases from J, leaving 34 bases between. Germline V lookup: CDR1 MDHEN, CDR2 SYDVKM. CDR3 protein: CASSRGAWGAGRGSGEQYF. CDR3 DNA sequence: TGTGCCAGCAGCCGAGGCGCCTGGGGCGCGGGGCGAGGATCGGGTGAGCAGTACTTC.

The gene calls are TRBV7-9 and TRBJ2-2; D is perhaps TRBD1 (6 bases). This CDR3 has 16 amino acids. CDR1 is SEHNR, CDR2 FQNEAQ, per germline (reference sequence). With 0 bases removed from V and 6 bases from J, the gap between germline ends came to 14 bases. CDR3: CASSLARRGSAGELFF. The CDR3 region has the DNA TGTGCCAGCAGCTTAGCTCGAAGGGGGTCGGCCGGGGAGCTGTTTTTT. Combining the CDR3 with reference TRBV7-9 and TRBJ2-2 gives the whole variable domain DTGVSQNPRHKITKRGQNVTFRCDPISEHNRLYWYRQTLGQGPEFLTYFQNEAQLEKSRLLSDRFSAERPKGSFSTLEIQRTEQGDSAMYLCASSLARRGSAGELFFGEGSRLTVL.

The genes are TRBV7-8 and TRBJ2-4, with 7 bases matching TRBD1. CDR1 and CDR2 from the germline V gene are SGHVS and FQNEAQ. The junction had 7 bases not matched to a gene; V was cut back by 5 bases and J by 6 bases. There are 14 residues in the CDR3. The CDR3 nucleotides are TGTGCCAGCAGCCGCTCGGGACAGACAAACATTCAGTACTTC. It is translated as CASSRSGQTNIQYF.